This T cell receptor (beta chain) stems from a study of T cell repertoires in cytomegalovirus infection. As for this clonotype: Its target is not known.

Germline V gives CDR1 MNHEY, CDR2 SVGEGT. The V and J ends lost 6 bases and 0 bases respectively, with 14 bases between them. The CDR3 extends over 15 amino acids. TCRdb re-analysed the reads in MiXCR, keeping a single row per CDR3 protein. The sample carries about 740,000 distinct CDR3 sequences, 35% recorded once. Study-wide findings and caveats: Using cumulative public TCR beta family frequency, the authors identified those who carried CMV together with the relevant HLA.

The sequence was obtained from a human donor in good health (CMV status not recorded). Some clones in this sample may be carry-over from other donors' samples. The V and J genes are TRBV6-2 or TRBV6-3 and TRBJ1-2, with D perhaps matching TRBD1 (6 bases). Sequencing used PBMCs. The CDR3 sequence is CASRRQEGANYGYTF. In DNA, the CDR3 is TGTGCCAGCAGACGACAGGAGGGAGCTAACTATGGCTACACCTTC.